These T cell receptor beta chains were read from a single sample in a study of shared clonotypes between healthy human individuals. Clones were sequenced by immunoSEQ multiplex PCR, and TCRdb holds only the in-frame ones, with some missing. Of about 1.1 million clones in the sample, around 82% are singletons; the top ten hold 0.5% to 0.65%. Material for sequencing was memory CD4+ T cells from PBMCs. All receptors derive from a man aged 18 to 29 in good health. Some clones in this sample may be carry-over from other donors' samples. Each CDR3 is given with its conserved first and last residue. The D gene is left open where the match is weak. Rows give clone size only sometimes, using once, few, many, or a class for an expanded clone.

size	V	length	J	D	CDR3	DNA
many	TRBV6-6	13	TRBJ2-7	NA	CASTQWEEFEQYF	TGTGCCAGCACCCAGTGGGAGGAGTTCGAGCAGTACTTC
NA	TRBV6-5	14	TRBJ2-5	NA	CASSYSGQRETQYF	TGTGCCAGCAGTTACTCTGGGCAGCGGGAGACCCAGTACTTC
NA	TRBV7-2	14	TRBJ1-1	NA	CASSFARRNTEAFF	TGTGCCAGCAGCTTTGCCAGGCGGAACACTGAAGCTTTCTTT
NA	TRBV27	13	TRBJ2-1	TRBD2	CASKRERNNEQFF	TGTGCCAGCAAGCGGGAGAGAAACAATGAGCAGTTCTTC
once	TRBV28	14	TRBJ2-2	TRBD1	CASSTGGGTGELFF	TGTGCCAGCAGTACAGGGGGCGGCACCGGGGAGCTGTTTTTT
NA	TRBV7-2	13	TRBJ1-3	NA	CASSLGRGDTIYF	TGTGCCAGCAGCTTGGGACGGGGGGACACCATATATTTT
NA	TRBV4-2	21	TRBJ2-1	TRBD2	CASSQRSGRDPLDGSYNEQFF	TGTGCCAGCAGCCAAAGGAGCGGGAGGGATCCCCTTGATGGCTCCTACAATGAGCAGTTCTTC
NA	TRBV28	15	TRBJ2-7	TRBD1	CASSSPGQVTYEQYF	TGTGCCAGCAGTTCCCCCGGACAGGTAACCTACGAGCAGTACTTC
NA	TRBV6-5	15	TRBJ1-5	NA	CASSRTFDSNQPQHF	TGTGCCAGCAGCAGAACTTTCGATAGCAATCAGCCCCAGCATTTT
NA	TRBV7-8	16	TRBJ1-5	TRBD1	CASSLADGQGAQPQHF	TGTGCCAGCAGCTTAGCGGACGGACAGGGCGCCCAGCCCCAGCATTTT
NA	TRBV9	14	TRBJ2-7	TRBD1	CASSLGQSHYEQYF	TGTGCCAGCAGCCTGGGACAGTCCCACTACGAGCAGTACTTC
NA	TRBV23-1	12	TRBJ2-3	NA	CASSPYTDTQYF	TGCGCCAGCAGTCCCTACACAGATACGCAGTATTTT
NA	TRBV5-5	17	TRBJ2-1	NA	CASSGWGGISSYNEQFF	TGTGCCAGCAGCGGATGGGGCGGGATTAGCTCCTACAATGAGCAGTTCTTC
NA	TRBV15	16	TRBJ2-7	NA	CATSRDRNVRSYEQYF	TGTGCCACCAGCAGAGATAGGAACGTGAGATCCTACGAGCAGTACTTC
NA	TRBV7-2	14	TRBJ2-7	TRBD2	CASSLGGGNYEQYF	TGTGCCAGCAGCTTAGGGGGAGGGAACTACGAGCAGTACTTC
NA	TRBV12-5	12	TRBJ1-1	NA	CASGFGQTEAFF	TGTGCTAGTGGATTTGGGCAGACTGAAGCTTTCTTT
NA	TRBV15	20	TRBJ2-1	NA	CATSRVPVVGLVSSYNEQFF	TGTGCCACCAGCAGAGTTCCGGTTGTCGGACTCGTAAGCTCCTACAATGAGCAGTTCTTC
NA	TRBV5-1	17	TRBJ2-7	TRBD1	CASSLDSAEGTGSREYF	TGCGCCAGCAGCTTGGACTCGGCTGAAGGGACAGGATCTCGGGAGTACTTC
NA	TRBV18	17	TRBJ2-2	TRBD2	CASSPRSSGRNTGELFF	TGTGCCAGCTCACCCAGATCTAGCGGGAGGAACACCGGGGAGCTGTTTTTT
once	TRBV30	12	TRBJ2-1	TRBD1	CAWRTGGNEQFF	TGTGCCTGGAGGACAGGGGGCAATGAGCAGTTCTTC
NA	TRBV28	13	TRBJ2-1	TRBD2	CVSGTSGYNEQFF	TGTGTATCCGGGACTAGCGGTTACAATGAGCAGTTCTTC
NA	TRBV5-3	15	TRBJ2-3	TRBD2	CARRPGLAGTDTQYF	TGTGCCAGAAGGCCCGGACTAGCGGGAACAGATACGCAGTATTTT